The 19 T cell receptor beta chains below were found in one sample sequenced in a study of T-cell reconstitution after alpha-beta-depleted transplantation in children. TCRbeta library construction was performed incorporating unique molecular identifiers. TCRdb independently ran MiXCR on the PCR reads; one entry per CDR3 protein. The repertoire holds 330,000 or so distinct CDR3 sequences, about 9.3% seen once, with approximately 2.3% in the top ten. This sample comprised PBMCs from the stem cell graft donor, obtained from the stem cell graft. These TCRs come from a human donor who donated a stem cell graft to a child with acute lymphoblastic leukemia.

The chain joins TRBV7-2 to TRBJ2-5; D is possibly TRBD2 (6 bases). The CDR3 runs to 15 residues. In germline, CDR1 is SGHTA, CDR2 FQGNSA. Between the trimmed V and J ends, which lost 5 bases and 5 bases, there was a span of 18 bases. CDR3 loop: CASSRVGEAMETQYF. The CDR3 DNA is TGTGCCAGCAGCCGCGTAGGGGAGGCCATGGAGACCCAGTACTTC.

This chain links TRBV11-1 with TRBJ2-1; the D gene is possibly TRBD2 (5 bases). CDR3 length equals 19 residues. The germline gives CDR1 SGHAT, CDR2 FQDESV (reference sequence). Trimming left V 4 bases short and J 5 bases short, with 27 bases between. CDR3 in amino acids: CASSSGGLEAKFVDNEQFF. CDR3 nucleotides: TGTGCCAGCAGCTCCGGCGGGCTGGAGGCGAAATTCGTCGACAATGAGCAGTTCTTC.

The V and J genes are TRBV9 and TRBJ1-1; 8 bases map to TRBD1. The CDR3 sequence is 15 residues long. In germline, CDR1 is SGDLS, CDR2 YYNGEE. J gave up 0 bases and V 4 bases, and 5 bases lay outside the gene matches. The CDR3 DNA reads TGTGCCAGCAGCCCGATGACAGGGGTGAACACTGAAGCTTTCTTT. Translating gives CASSPMTGVNTEAFF.

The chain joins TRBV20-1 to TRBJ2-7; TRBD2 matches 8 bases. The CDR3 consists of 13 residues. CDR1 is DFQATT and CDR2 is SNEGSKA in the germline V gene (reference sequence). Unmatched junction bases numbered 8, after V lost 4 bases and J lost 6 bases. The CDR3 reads CSAKKSAGGEQYF. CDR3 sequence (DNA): TGCAGTGCTAAAAAAAGCGCGGGGGGCGAGCAGTACTTC.

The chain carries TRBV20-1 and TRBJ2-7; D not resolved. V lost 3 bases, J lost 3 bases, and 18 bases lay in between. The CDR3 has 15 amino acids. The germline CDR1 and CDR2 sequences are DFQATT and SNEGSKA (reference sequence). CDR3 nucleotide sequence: TGCAGTGCTAGCCCTATTGACATTGGCCTCTACGAGCAGTACTTC. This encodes CSASPIDIGLYEQYF.

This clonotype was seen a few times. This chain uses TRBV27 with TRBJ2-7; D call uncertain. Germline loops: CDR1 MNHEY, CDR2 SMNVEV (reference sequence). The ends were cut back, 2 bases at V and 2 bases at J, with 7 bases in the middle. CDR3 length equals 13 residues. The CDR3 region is CASSLLATYEQYF. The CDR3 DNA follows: TGTGCCAGCAGTTTACTGGCGACCTACGAGCAGTACTTC.

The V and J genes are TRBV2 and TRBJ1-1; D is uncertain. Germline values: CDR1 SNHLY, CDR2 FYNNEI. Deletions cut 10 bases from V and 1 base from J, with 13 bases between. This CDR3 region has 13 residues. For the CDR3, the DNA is TGTGCCACCACCATACAGAGGAACACTGAAGCTTTCTTT. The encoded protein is CATTIQRNTEAFF.

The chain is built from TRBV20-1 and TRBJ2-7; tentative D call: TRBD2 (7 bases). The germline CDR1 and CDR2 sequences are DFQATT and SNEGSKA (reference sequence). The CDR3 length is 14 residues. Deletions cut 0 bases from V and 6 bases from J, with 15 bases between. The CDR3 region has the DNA TGCAGTGCTAGAGATGGCAGGGGAGGGATCGAGCAGTACTTC. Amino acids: CSARDGRGGIEQYF.

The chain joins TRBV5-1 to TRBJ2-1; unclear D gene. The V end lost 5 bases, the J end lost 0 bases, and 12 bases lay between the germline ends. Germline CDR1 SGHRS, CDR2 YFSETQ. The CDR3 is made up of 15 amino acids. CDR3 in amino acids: CASRRSVSSYNEQFF. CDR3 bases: TGCGCCAGCAGACGGAGCGTGAGCTCCTACAATGAGCAGTTCTTC.

CDR3 region: CAISTSGQETQYF. Written as DNA, the CDR3 is TGTGCCATCAGCACTAGCGGCCAAGAGACCCAGTACTTC. The chain carries TRBV10-3 and TRBJ2-5; TRBD2 agrees at 8 bases. This CDR3 contains 13 residues. Per the germline V gene, CDR1 is ENHRY and CDR2 is SYGVKD. The V gene end was trimmed by 6 bases and the J gene end by 1 base; junction bases not matched to a gene: 1.

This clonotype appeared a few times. CDR3 nucleotides: TGTGCCAGCAGAATGGGACTCCAAGAGACCCAGTACTTC. It encodes CASRMGLQETQYF. This rearrangement joins TRBV7-9 to TRBJ2-5, with D possibly matching TRBD2 (6 bases). V was shortened by 6 bases and J by 1 base, with 9 bases between the two germline ends. The CDR3 spans 13 residues. Germline V gene data show CDR1 as SEHNR and CDR2 as FQNEAQ (reference sequence).

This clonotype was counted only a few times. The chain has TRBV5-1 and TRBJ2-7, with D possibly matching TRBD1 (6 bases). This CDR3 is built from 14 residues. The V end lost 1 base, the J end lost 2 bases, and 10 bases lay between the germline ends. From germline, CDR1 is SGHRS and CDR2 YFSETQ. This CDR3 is CASSLYAGAYEQYF. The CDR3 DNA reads TGCGCCAGCAGCTTGTATGCAGGGGCCTACGAGCAGTACTTC.

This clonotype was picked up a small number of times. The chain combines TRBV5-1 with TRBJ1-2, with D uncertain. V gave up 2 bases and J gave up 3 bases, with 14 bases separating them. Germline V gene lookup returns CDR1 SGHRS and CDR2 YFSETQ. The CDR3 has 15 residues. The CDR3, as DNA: TGCGCCAGCAGCTTCGGGTCACAACTTGACTATGGCTACACCTTC. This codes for CASSFGSQLDYGYTF.

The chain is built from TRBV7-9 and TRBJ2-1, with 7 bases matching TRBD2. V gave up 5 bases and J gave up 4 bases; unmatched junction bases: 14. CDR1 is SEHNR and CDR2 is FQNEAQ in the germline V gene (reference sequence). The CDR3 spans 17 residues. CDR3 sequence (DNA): TGTGCCAGCAGCGGGCTCATGACTAGCCGGGGGTACAATGAGCAGTTCTTC. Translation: CASSGLMTSRGYNEQFF.

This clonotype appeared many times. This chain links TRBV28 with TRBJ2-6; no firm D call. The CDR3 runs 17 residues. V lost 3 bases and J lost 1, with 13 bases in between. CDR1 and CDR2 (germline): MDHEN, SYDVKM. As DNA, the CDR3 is TGTGCCAGCAGTTTTTCAGGAATTACATCTGGGGCCAACGTCCTGACTTTC. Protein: CASSFSGITSGANVLTF.

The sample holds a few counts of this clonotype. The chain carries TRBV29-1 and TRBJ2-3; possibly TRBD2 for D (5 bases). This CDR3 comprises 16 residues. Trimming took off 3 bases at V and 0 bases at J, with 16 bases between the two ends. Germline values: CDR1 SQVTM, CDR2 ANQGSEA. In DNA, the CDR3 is TGCAGCGTTGATTCCTGGGAGAGGAGAAGCACAGATACGCAGTATTTT. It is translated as CSVDSWERRSTDTQYF.

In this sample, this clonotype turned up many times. The CDR3 sequence: CASSSGLVGTDTQYF. The CDR3 region has the DNA TGTGCCAGCAGCTCCGGACTAGTGGGCACAGATACGCAGTATTTT. The chain recombines TRBV7-3 with TRBJ2-3; TRBD2 matches at 7 bases. Trimming removed 4 bases from V and 1 base from J; junction bases left unmatched: 5. Germline CDR1 reads SGHTA; CDR2 reads FQGTGA. The CDR3 extends over 15 amino acids.

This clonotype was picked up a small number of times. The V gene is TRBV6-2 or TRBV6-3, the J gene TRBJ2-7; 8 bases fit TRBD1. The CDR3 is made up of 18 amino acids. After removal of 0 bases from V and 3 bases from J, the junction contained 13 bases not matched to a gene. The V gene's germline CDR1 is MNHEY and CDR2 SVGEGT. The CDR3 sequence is CASSYSPSGRGPLYEQYF. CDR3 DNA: TGTGCCAGCAGTTACTCCCCATCGGGCAGGGGGCCTCTCTACGAGCAGTACTTC.

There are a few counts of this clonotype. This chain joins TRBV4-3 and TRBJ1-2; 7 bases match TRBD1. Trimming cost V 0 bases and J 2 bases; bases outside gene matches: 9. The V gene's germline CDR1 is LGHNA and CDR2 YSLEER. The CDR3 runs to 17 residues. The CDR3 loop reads CASSQDPGAGGNYGYTF. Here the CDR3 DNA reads TGCGCCAGCAGCCAAGATCCGGGGGCAGGGGGGAACTATGGCTACACCTTC.